The T cell receptor (beta chain) under discussion was sequenced for a study of T cell repertoires in cytomegalovirus infection. Study in general: Recently identified HLA-C-restricted CMV epitopes were among the peptides used. CMV infection plus the matching HLA type was flagged by public TCR beta signatures. Study results and caveats: Predominance within the ex vivo response was attributable to HLA-C-restricted CMV-specific TCR beta clonotypes. Identification of carriers of CMV plus the relevant HLA was achieved through cumulative public TCR beta family frequency.

In germline, CDR1 is SGDLS, CDR2 YYNGEE. CDR3 length: 15 amino acids. With 0 bases removed from V and 1 base from J, the gap between germline ends came to 8 bases. This clonotype came up a few times. As yet, its antigen is unknown. A single record per CDR3 protein comes from TCRdb applying MiXCR to the reads. The table records 650,000 to 900,000 distinct CDR3 sequences, roughly 28% of them present only once. The chain couples TRBV9 to TRBJ2-1; D may be TRBD2 (5 bases). The TCR sequence derives from a human donor in good health (CMV status not recorded). Some clones in this sample may be carry-over from other donors' samples. The material sequenced was cultured CD8+ T cells from PBMCs, taken from culture after CMV antigen stimulation. The CDR3 reads CASSVALGSYNEQFF. In DNA, the CDR3 is TGTGCCAGCAGCGTAGCACTAGGGTCCTACAATGAGCAGTTCTTC.